These 25 T cell receptor beta chains were sequenced from one sample in a study of blood T cell repertoires in COVID-19. Clones were read by immunoSEQ multiplex PCR, and TCRdb kept only the in-frame ones, dropping some. The table records roughly 150,000 clones, around 75% of them present only once. The sample consisted of peripheral blood. The origin of the receptors is a woman over 75 with acute or convalescent COVID-19.

A single count supports this clone. The V gene is TRBV7-2, the J gene TRBJ1-6; D is unclear. V lost 5 bases to trimming and J lost 4 bases, with 12 bases between them. The CDR3 totals 15 residues. Germline V gene data show CDR1 as SGHTA and CDR2 as FQGNSA. CDR3 nucleotide sequence: TGTGCCAGCAGCCGCTCTCAGAGGTATAATTCACCCCTCCACTTT. This translates into CASSRSQRYNSPLHF.

A note on this clone: A single base separates this from a much larger clone, so it may be a read error. This chain uses TRBV7-8 with TRBJ1-2; maybe TRBD1 (5 bases). Trimming removed 5 bases from V and 2 bases from J, with 9 bases in between. The CDR3 runs to 13 residues. Germline V gene lookup returns CDR1 SGHVS and CDR2 FQNEAQ. The CDR3 DNA follows: TGTGCCAGCAGCCCGGACAAGAACTATGGCTACACCTTC. Translating gives CASSPDKNYGYTF.

This chain uses TRBV4-1 with TRBJ2-7; 8 nucleotides line up with TRBD1. The CDR3 is 15 residues long. Germline V lookup: CDR1 MGHRA, CDR2 YSYEKL. With V trimmed by 1 base and J by 5 bases, 7 bases remained unmatched. CDR3 residues: CASSQVPGTGDEQYF. CDR3 in DNA: TGCGCCAGCAGCCAAGTTCCCGGGACAGGAGACGAGCAGTACTTC.

The J gene is TRBJ1-2, the V gene TRBV3-1 (or the pseudogene TRBV3-2); possible D gene TRBD1, 6 bases. Trimming pared 3 bases from V and 3 bases from J, leaving 17 bases between. Germline V gives CDR1 LGHDT, CDR2 YNNKEL (reference sequence). There are 16 residues in the CDR3. CDR3 in amino acids: CASSHSARGGHYGYTF. The CDR3 DNA reads TGTGCCAGCAGCCACTCAGCGCGGGGGGGGCACTATGGCTACACCTTC.

V usage is TRBV18 and J usage is TRBJ2-5; 9 nucleotides align to TRBD2. The ends lost 3 bases at V and 5 bases at J; junction bases unmatched: 7. CDR1 and CDR2 (germline): KGHSH, LQKENI. The CDR3 is 15 residues long. The DNA of the CDR3 is TGTGCCAGCTCACCTGGACTAGCGAGAAAGGAGACCCAGTACTTC. It codes for CASSPGLARKETQYF.

The chain links TRBV12-3 or TRBV12-4 to TRBJ1-6, with D unresolved. With 6 bases removed from V and 8 bases from J, the gap between germline ends came to 11 bases. The CDR3 has 13 amino acids. CDR3 in amino acids: CASRYQEDSPLHF. CDR3 sequence (DNA): TGTGCCAGCAGATATCAGGAGGATTCACCCCTCCACTTT.

This chain links TRBV19 with TRBJ1-5; tentatively, D is TRBD1 (5 bases). The CDR3 sequence is 14 residues long. CDR1 LNHDA and CDR2 SQIVND come from the germline V gene (reference sequence). Deletions cut 8 bases from V and 7 bases from J, with 18 bases between. As DNA, the CDR3 is TGTGCCAGTGCCCTCCGGGCGGGGCGGCAGCCCCAGCATTTT. This codes for CASALRAGRQPQHF.

This sequence joins TRBV9 and TRBJ2-2, with a tentative D call TRBD2 (7 bases). The germline V gene has CDR1 SGDLS and CDR2 YYNGEE. This CDR3 has 16 residues. Trimming cost V 0 bases and J 0 bases, with 9 bases left between them. CDR3 residues: CASSVEGGSNTGELFF. CDR3 DNA: TGTGCCAGCAGCGTAGAGGGGGGGTCGAACACCGGGGAGCTGTTTTTT.

This sequence joins TRBV30 and TRBJ2-1; 9 bases agree with TRBD1. The CDR3 contains 13 residues. The V segment lost 4 bases and the J segment 3 bases; nucleotides outside the gene matches: 1. CDR1 and CDR2 (germline): GTSNPN, SVGIG (reference sequence). CDR3 in DNA: TGTGCCTGGACGACAGGGGGCTACAATGAGCAGTTCTTC. Encoded protein: CAWTTGGYNEQFF.

This clone was detected only a few times. CDR3 sequence (DNA): TGTGCCAGCAGTCGGGGGAGCGGGGAGCTGTTTTTT. Translating gives CASSRGSGELFF. The chain uses TRBV12-3 or TRBV12-4 and TRBJ2-2; a possible D gene is TRBD2 (6 bases). There are 12 residues in the CDR3. Deletions cut 5 bases from V and 7 bases from J, with 8 bases between.

The rearrangement links TRBV6-5 to TRBJ2-2; D may be TRBD1 (5 bases). Germline loops: CDR1 MNHEY, CDR2 SVGAGI. This CDR3 is built from 15 residues. V was trimmed by 5 bases and J by 7 bases, leaving 17 bases between them. CDR3 nucleotides: TGTGCCAGCAGTCCAAACAGGCGTACTGGCGGGGAGCTGTTTTTT. This translates into CASSPNRRTGGELFF.

CDR3 loop: CASATSGAYNEQFF. CDR3 nucleotides: TGCGCCAGCGCGACTAGCGGGGCCTACAATGAGCAGTTCTTC. The J gene is TRBJ2-1, the V gene TRBV5-1; 11 bases align to TRBD2. The V and J ends lost 7 bases and 2 bases, in that order; junction bases with no gene match: 2. Germline assignment: CDR1 SGHRS and CDR2 YFSETQ. This CDR3 is 14 amino acids long. The entire variable domain, with the rest obtained from reference TRBV5-1 and TRBJ2-1, is as follows: KAGVTQTPRYLIKTRGQQVTLSCSPISGHRSVSWYQQTPGQGLQFLFEYFSETQRNKGNFPGRFSGRQFSNSRSEMNVSTLELGDSALYLCASATSGAYNEQFFGPGTRLTVL.

V gene TRBV6-6 combines with J gene TRBJ2-1; 10 bases align to TRBD1. V lost 8 bases and J lost 9; bases outside the gene matches: 13. The CDR3 consists of 15 residues. Per the germline V gene, CDR1 is MNHNY and CDR2 is SVGAGI (reference sequence). The CDR3 reads CASVSTGTGVGEQFF. The CDR3 coding sequence is TGTGCCAGCGTCTCCACCGGGACAGGGGTTGGTGAGCAGTTCTTC.

This clone turned up a few times. The rearrangement links TRBV6-6 to TRBJ2-1, with TRBD2 identical over 14 bases. The V gene's germline CDR1 is MNHNY and CDR2 SVGAGI (reference sequence). This CDR3 comprises 14 residues. The V segment lost 8 bases and the J segment 7 bases; nucleotides outside the gene matches: 4. CDR3 nucleotides: TGTGCCAGCTCGGGACTAGCGGGAGTAAATGAGCAGTTCTTC. Translated: CASSGLAGVNEQFF.

The genes are TRBV30 and TRBJ1-4; D uncertain. V lost 2 bases to trimming and J lost 6 bases, with 13 bases between them. Germline CDR1 reads GTSNPN; CDR2 reads SVGIG (reference sequence). CDR3 length equals 14 residues. The CDR3 nucleotides read TGTGCCTGGAGTACCCGTTGGAGGGATGAAAAACTGTTTTTT. Amino acids: CAWSTRWRDEKLFF.

The chain combines TRBV27 with TRBJ2-2; D gene unclear. V was clipped by 2 bases and J by 3 bases, with 4 bases between them. The CDR3 consists of 13 residues. The germline gives CDR1 MNHEY, CDR2 SMNVEV (reference sequence). CDR3 DNA: TGTGCCAGCAGTTTACTATACACCGGGGAGCTGTTTTTT. This sequence encodes CASSLLYTGELFF.

This sequence joins TRBV12-3 or TRBV12-4 and TRBJ1-4; 7 nucleotides align to TRBD1. CDR3 length: 13 residues. V was clipped by 3 bases and J by 9 bases; unmatched bases: 4. The CDR3 spells CASSFGQAQKLFF. The CDR3 DNA is TGTGCCAGCAGTTTTGGACAGGCTCAAAAACTGTTTTTT.

The chain recombines TRBV5-1 with TRBJ2-3; 9 bases map to TRBD1. J lost 1 base, V lost 2 bases, and 5 bases had no gene match. The germline V gene encodes CDR1 SGHRS and CDR2 YFSETQ. The CDR3 totals 16 residues. The CDR3 bases are TGCGCCAGCAGCTTCGGGACAGGGACGGGCACAGATACGCAGTATTTT. Its translation is CASSFGTGTGTDTQYF. The entire variable domain, with the rest obtained from reference TRBV5-1 and TRBJ2-3, is as follows: KAGVTQTPRYLIKTRGQQVTLSCSPISGHRSVSWYQQTPGQGLQFLFEYFSETQRNKGNFPGRFSGRQFSNSRSEMNVSTLELGDSALYLCASSFGTGTGTDTQYFGPGTRLTVL.

The chain's CDR3 is CASRDQTSGLINEQFF. The DNA of the CDR3 is TGCGCCAGCAGGGACCAAACTAGCGGGTTAATCAATGAGCAGTTCTTC. V gene TRBV5-1 combines with J gene TRBJ2-1; TRBD2 aligns across 9 bases. The germline CDR1 and CDR2 sequences are SGHRS and YFSETQ. J was trimmed by 6 bases and V by 5 bases; bases with no gene match: 12. The CDR3 sequence is 16 residues long.

This chain links TRBV2 with TRBJ1-1; D is possibly TRBD1 (6 bases). V was trimmed by 7 bases and J by 1 base, leaving 13 bases between them. The CDR3 totals 14 residues. CDR1 and CDR2 from the germline V gene are SNHLY and FYNNEI. CDR3 bases: TGTGCCAGCACTAAGGGACATTGGAACACTGAAGCTTTCTTT. Its translation is CASTKGHWNTEAFF.

The chain couples TRBV4-1 to TRBJ1-4; D possibly corresponds to TRBD1 (5 bases). V lost 4 bases and J lost 8, with 17 bases in between. The CDR3 totals 15 residues. Germline-derived CDR1 and CDR2 are MGHRA and YSYEKL. The CDR3 DNA is TGCGCCAGCAGCCGGGGCACGGCTGCGGGGGAAAAACTGTTTTTT. Protein sequence: CASSRGTAAGEKLFF.

This clone was found once. The chain carries TRBV5-1 and TRBJ1-2; perhaps TRBD1 as D (6 bases). In germline, CDR1 is SGHRS, CDR2 YFSETQ. The CDR3 is 17 residues long. Trimming cost V 0 bases and J 3 bases, with 18 bases left between them. CDR3 residues: CASSLAAGARTDYGYTF. CDR3 DNA sequence: TGCGCCAGCAGCTTGGCCGCAGGGGCCCGCACCGACTATGGCTACACCTTC.

This chain uses TRBV7-2 with TRBJ2-4, with 10 nucleotides matching TRBD2. The CDR3 length is 14 residues. With V trimmed by 5 bases and J by 7 bases, 5 bases remained unmatched. Per the germline V gene, CDR1 is SGHTA and CDR2 is FQGNSA. CDR3 bases: TGTGCCAGCAGCCCGGGGACTAGCGCGAACATTCAGTACTTC. Protein: CASSPGTSANIQYF.

V usage is TRBV5-1 and J usage is TRBJ2-2, with 8 bases identical to TRBD2. Germline CDR1 SGHRS, CDR2 YFSETQ. This CDR3 contains 13 residues. V lost 9 bases and J lost 7; bases outside the gene matches: 8. CDR3 sequence (DNA): TGCGCCACCGGGACTAGAGGCGACGGGGAGCTGTTTTTT. Its protein is CATGTRGDGELFF.

The chain recombines TRBV6-5 with TRBJ2-7; the match to TRBD2 covers 7 bases. CDR1 and CDR2 (germline): MNHEY, SVGAGI. The CDR3 is 14 amino acids. Unmatched junction bases numbered 6, after V lost 7 bases and J lost 0 bases. This CDR3 is CASKAGRTSYEQYF. The CDR3 DNA follows: TGTGCCAGCAAGGCCGGGAGGACCTCCTACGAGCAGTACTTC.